This T cell receptor (beta chain) was retrieved from a study of blood T cell repertoires in COVID-19. The data were produced by immunoSEQ multiplex PCR, yet TCRdb's version contains in-frame clones alone and is incomplete. The data hold 90,000 or so clones, with about 83% observed a single time. The sample was peripheral blood. This clonotype was obtained from a man in his forties or fifties with active COVID-19.

CDR3 bases: TGTGCCAGCGGGAGGCGAACAAACACCGGGGAGCTGTTTTTT. Protein: CASGRRTNTGELFF. The chain is built from TRBV3-1 (or the pseudogene TRBV3-2) and TRBJ2-2; tentative D call: TRBD2 (6 bases). CDR1 LGHDT and CDR2 YNNKEL come from the germline V gene (reference sequence). Trimming left V 8 bases short and J 2 bases short, with 12 bases between. This CDR3 region has 14 residues.